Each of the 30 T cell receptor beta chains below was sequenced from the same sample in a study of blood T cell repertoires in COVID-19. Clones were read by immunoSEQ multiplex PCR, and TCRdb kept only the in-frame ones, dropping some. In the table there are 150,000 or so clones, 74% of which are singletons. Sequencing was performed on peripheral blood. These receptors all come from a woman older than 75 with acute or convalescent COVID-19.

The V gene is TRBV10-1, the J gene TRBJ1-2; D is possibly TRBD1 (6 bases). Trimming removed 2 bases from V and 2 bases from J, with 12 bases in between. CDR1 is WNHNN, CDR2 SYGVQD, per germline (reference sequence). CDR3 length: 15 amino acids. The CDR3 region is CASSETGTPNYGYTF. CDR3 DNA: TGCGCCAGCAGTGAGACAGGGACACCAAACTATGGCTACACCTTC.

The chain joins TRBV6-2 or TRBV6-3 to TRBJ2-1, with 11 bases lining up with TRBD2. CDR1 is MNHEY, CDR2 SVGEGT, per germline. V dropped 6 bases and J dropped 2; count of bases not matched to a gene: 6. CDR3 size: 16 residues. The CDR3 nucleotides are TGTGCCAGCAGCCCGATAGCGGGGGGGGCCTACAATGAGCAGTTCTTC. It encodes CASSPIAGGAYNEQFF.

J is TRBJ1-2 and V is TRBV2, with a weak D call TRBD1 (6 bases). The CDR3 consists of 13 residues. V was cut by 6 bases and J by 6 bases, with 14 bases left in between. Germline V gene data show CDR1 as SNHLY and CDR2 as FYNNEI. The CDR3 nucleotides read TGTGCCAGCAGCCCTTCGGACAGCCATGGCTACACCTTC. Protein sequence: CASSPSDSHGYTF.

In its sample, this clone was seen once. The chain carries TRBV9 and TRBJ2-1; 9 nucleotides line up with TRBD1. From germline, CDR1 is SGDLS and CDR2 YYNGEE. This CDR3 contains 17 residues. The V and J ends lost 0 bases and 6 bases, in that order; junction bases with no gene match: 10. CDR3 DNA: TGTGCCAGCAGCGTAGCTGTAGGGACAGGGTCTTTCAATGAGCAGTTCTTC. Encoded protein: CASSVAVGTGSFNEQFF.

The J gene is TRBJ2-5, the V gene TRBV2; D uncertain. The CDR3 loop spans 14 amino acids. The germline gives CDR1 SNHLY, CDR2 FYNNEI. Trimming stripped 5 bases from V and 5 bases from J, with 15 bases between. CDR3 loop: CASSPGSVSETQYF. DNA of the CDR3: TGTGCCAGCAGTCCAGGTTCGGTCTCGGAGACCCAGTACTTC. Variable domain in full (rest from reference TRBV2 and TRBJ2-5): EPEVTQTPSHQVTQMGQEVILRCVPISNHLYFYWYRQILGQKVEFLVSFYNNEISEKSEIFDDQFSVERPDGSNFTLKIRSTKLEDSAMYFCASSPGSVSETQYFGPGTRLLVL.

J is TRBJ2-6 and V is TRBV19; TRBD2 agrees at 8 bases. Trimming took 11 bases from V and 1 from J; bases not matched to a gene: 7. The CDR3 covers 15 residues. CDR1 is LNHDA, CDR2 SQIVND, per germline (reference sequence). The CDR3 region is CASIAGTSGANVLTF. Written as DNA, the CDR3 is TGTGCCTCAATAGCGGGAACGTCTGGGGCCAACGTCCTGACTTTC.

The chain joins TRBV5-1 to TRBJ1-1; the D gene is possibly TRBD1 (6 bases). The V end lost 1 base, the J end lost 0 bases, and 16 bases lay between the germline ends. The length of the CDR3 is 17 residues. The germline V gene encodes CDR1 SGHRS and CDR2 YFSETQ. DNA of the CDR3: TGCGCCAGCAGCTTGTCCAGGGGAGCATCAATGAACACTGAAGCTTTCTTT. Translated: CASSLSRGASMNTEAFF.

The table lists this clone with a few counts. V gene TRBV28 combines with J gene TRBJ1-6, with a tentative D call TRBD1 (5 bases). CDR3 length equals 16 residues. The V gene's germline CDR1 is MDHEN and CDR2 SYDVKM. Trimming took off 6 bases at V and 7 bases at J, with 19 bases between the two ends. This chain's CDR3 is CASRTARVGWNSPLHF. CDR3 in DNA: TGTGCCAGCAGGACGGCCAGGGTAGGGTGGAATTCACCCCTCCACTTT. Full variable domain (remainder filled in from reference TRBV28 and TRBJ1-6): DVKVTQSSRYLVKRTGEKVFLECVQDMDHENMFWYRQDPGLGLRLIYFSYDVKMKEKGDIPEGYSVSREKKERFSLILESASTNQTSMYLCASRTARVGWNSPLHFGNGTRLTVT.

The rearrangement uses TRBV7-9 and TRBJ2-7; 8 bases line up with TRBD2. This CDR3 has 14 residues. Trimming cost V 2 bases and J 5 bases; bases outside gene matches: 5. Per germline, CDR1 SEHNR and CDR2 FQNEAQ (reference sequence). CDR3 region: CASSLREGPDEQYF. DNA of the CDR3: TGTGCCAGCAGCTTACGGGAGGGTCCTGACGAGCAGTACTTC.

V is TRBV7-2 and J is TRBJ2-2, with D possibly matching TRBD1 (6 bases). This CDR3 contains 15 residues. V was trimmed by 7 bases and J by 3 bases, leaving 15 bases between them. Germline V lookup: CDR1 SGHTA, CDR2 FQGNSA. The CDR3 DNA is TGTGCCAGCACGGCCGGGACACAAGACACCGGGGAGCTGTTTTTT. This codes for CASTAGTQDTGELFF.

The DNA for the CDR3 is TGTGCCAGCAGTTACGGGAACGCGGCTAGCGGCGAGACCCAGTACTTC. Translating gives CASSYGNAASGETQYF. V gene TRBV6-2 or TRBV6-3 combines with J gene TRBJ2-5; 7 positions agree with TRBD2. The trim removed 2 bases at V and 5 bases at J, leaving 11 bases unmatched. Per germline, CDR1 MNHEY and CDR2 SVGEGT. CDR3 length: 16 residues.

CDR3 amino acids: CAWSFVGEVQPQHF. CDR3 DNA: TGTGCCTGGAGCTTTGTCGGGGAGGTTCAGCCCCAGCATTTT. The chain links TRBV30 to TRBJ1-5; D not certain. V lost 3 bases and J lost 6, with 15 bases in between. The CDR3 totals 14 residues. Germline CDR1 and CDR2: GTSNPN and SVGIG (reference sequence). The whole variable domain, remainder taken from reference TRBV30 and TRBJ1-5, is SQTIHQWPATLVQPVGSPLSLECTVEGTSNPNLYWYRQAAGRGLQLLFYSVGIGQISSEVPQNLSASRPQDRQFILSSKKLLLSDSGFYLCAWSFVGEVQPQHFGDGTRLSIL.

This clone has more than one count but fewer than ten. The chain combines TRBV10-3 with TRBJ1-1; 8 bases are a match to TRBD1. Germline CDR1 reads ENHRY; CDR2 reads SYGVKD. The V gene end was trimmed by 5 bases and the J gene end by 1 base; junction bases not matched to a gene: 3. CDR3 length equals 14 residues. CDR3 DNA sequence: TGTGCCATCAGTACCGGGACAGGGAACACTGAAGCTTTCTTT. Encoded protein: CAISTGTGNTEAFF.

The CDR3 sequence is CASSRTGSGANVLTF. The CDR3 bases are TGTGCCAGCAGCCGGACAGGGTCTGGGGCCAACGTCCTGACTTTC. V is TRBV3-1 (or the pseudogene TRBV3-2) and J is TRBJ2-6; 8 bases match TRBD1. The CDR3 is 15 amino acids. The V gene's germline CDR1 is LGHDT and CDR2 YNNKEL (reference sequence). V shed 4 bases, J shed 1 base, and the junction held 0 bases outside the gene matches.

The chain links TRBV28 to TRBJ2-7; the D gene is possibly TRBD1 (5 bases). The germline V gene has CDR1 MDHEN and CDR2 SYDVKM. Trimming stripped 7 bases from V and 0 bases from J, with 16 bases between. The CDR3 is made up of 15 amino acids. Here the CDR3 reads CASNSQGGGSYEQYF. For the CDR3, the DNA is TGTGCCAGCAACTCCCAGGGTGGCGGCTCCTACGAGCAGTACTTC.

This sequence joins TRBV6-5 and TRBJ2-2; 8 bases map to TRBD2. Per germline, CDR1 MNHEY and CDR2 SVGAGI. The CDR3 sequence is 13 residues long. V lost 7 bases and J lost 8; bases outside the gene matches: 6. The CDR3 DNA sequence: TGTGCCAGCATTAGTAGCGGGACTGGGGAGCTGTTTTTT. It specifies CASISSGTGELFF.

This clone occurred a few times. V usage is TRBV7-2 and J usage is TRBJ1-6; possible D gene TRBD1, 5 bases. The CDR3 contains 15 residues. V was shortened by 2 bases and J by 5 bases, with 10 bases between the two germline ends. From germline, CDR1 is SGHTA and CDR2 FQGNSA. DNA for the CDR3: TGTGCCAGCAGCTTAAGGGGTAGGGATAATTCACCCCTCCACTTT. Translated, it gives CASSLRGRDNSPLHF.

The CDR3 DNA reads as TGTGCCAGCAGCTCGCCGGGGGAAAGACAGACCCAGTACTTC. Translation: CASSSPGERQTQYF. The rearrangement uses TRBV7-2 and TRBJ2-5; TRBD2 is a possible D gene (6 bases). V shed 4 bases and J shed 6 bases, with 15 bases lying between them. The CDR3 runs 14 residues. Germline V gives CDR1 SGHTA, CDR2 FQGNSA.

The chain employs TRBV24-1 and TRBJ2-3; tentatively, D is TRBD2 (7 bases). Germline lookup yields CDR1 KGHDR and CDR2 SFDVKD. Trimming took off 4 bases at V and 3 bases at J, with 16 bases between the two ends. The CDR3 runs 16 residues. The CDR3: CATSDPGGGVTDTQYF. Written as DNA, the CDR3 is TGTGCCACCAGTGACCCGGGGGGCGGGGTTACAGATACGCAGTATTTT.

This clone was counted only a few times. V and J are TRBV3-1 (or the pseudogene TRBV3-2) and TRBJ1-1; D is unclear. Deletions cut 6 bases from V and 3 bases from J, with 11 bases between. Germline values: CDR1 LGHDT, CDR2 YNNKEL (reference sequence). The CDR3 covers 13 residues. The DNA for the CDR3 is TGTGCCAGCAGTCAACAGATCGACACTGAAGCTTTCTTT. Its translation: CASSQQIDTEAFF.

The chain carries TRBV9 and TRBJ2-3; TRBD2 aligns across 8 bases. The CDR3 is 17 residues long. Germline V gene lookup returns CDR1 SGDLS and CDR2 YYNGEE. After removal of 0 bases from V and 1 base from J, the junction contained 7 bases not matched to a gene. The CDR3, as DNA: TGTGCCAGCAGCGTAGGAATAGCGGGACCTGGCACAGATACGCAGTATTTT. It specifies CASSVGIAGPGTDTQYF.

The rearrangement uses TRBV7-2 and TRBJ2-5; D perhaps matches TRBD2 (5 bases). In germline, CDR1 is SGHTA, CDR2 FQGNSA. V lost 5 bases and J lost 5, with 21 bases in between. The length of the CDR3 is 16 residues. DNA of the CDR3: TGTGCCAGCAGCCCCGGAATACTGGACTTGGGGGAGACCCAGTACTTC. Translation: CASSPGILDLGETQYF.

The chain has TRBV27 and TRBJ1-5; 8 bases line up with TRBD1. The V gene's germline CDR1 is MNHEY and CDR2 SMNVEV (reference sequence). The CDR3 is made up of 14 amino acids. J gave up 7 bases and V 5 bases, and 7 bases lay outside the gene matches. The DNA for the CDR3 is TGTGCCAGCAGTCCCCAGGGGGCGAGGCAGCCCCAGCATTTT. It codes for CASSPQGARQPQHF.

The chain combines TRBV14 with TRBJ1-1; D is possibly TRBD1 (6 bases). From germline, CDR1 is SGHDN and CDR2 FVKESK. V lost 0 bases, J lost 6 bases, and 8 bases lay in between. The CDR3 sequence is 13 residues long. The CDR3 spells CASSQDRGAEAFF. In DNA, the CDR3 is TGTGCCAGCAGCCAAGACAGGGGTGCTGAAGCTTTCTTT. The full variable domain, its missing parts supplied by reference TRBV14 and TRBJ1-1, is EAGVTQFPSHSVIEKGQTVTLRCDPISGHDNLYWYRRVMGKEIKFLLHFVKESKQDESGMPNNRFLAERTGGTYSTLKVQPAELEDSGVYFCASSQDRGAEAFFGQGTRLTVV.

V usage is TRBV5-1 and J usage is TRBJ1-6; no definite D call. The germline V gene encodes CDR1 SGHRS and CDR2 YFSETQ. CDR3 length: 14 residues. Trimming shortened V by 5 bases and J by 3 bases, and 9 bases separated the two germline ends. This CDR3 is CASRSGYYNSPLHF. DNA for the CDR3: TGCGCCAGCAGATCGGGATACTATAATTCACCCCTCCACTTT.

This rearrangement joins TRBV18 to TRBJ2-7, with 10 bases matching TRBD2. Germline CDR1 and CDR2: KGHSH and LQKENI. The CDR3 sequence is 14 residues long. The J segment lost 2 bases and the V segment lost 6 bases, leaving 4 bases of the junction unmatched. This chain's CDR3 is CASSPLAGAYEQYF. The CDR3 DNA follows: TGTGCCAGCTCTCCGCTAGCGGGAGCCTACGAGCAGTACTTC.

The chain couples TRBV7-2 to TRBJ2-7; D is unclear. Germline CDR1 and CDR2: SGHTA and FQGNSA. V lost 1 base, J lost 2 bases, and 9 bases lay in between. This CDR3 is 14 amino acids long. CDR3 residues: CASSLGYQTYEQYF. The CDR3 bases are TGTGCCAGCAGCTTAGGCTATCAAACCTACGAGCAGTACTTC.

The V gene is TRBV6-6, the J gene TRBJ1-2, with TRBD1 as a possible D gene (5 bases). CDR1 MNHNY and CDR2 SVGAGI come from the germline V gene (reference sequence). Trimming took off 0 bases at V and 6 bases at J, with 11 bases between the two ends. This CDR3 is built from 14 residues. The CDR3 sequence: CASSYSGQGNGYTF. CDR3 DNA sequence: TGTGCCAGCAGTTACTCTGGTCAGGGAAATGGCTACACCTTC.

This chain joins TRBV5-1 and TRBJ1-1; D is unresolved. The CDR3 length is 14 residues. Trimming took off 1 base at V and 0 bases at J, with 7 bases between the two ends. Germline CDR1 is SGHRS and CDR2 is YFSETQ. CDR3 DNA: TGCGCCAGCAGCTTGCTCGGAGTGAACACTGAAGCTTTCTTT. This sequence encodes CASSLLGVNTEAFF.

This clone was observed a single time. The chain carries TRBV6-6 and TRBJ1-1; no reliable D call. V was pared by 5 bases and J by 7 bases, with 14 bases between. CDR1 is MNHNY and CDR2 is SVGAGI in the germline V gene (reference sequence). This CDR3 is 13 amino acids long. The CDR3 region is CASSPPPVSEAFF. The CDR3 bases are TGTGCCAGCAGTCCCCCGCCGGTGAGTGAAGCTTTCTTT.